This T cell receptor (beta chain) comes out of a study of vaccination and CD4 T cells after COVID-19. On this clonotype itself: As yet, its antigen is unknown.

Treatment given: roughly ten-day PBMC culture with coronavirus spike peptide pools or control peptides (ViraFEST assay). During the years 2011-2018, before the COVID-19 pandemic, the unexposed donor's CD4+ T cells were collected. CDR1 is KGHDR, CDR2 SFDVKD, per germline. V lost 3 bases and J lost 8, with 20 bases in between. The CDR3 spans 16 residues. Study-wide points: In convalescent patients, 304 of 307 vaccine-specific clones were spike mono-reactive. It was observed that, in convalescent patients, a median about 83% of reactive clones arose only post-vaccination.

Cultured CD4+ T-cell DNA underwent Oncomine TCR Beta short-read sequencing. TCRdb used MiXCR to reprocess the PCR reads, holding one entry per CDR3 protein. Of 7,000 to 7,500 distinct CDR3 sequences listed, roughly 36% are singletons. The sequenced sample consisted of CD4+ T cells from blood, cultured in vitro. This TCR was sampled from a human donor in good health. V and J are TRBV24-1 and TRBJ2-3; either TRBD1 or TRBD2 may supply D (5 bases each). For the CDR3, the DNA is TGTGCCACCAGTGATGGCTGGGACCCTACATTCTCTACGCAGTATTTT. It yields the protein CATSDGWDPTFSTQYF.